Presented here are 29 T cell receptor beta chains from one specimen sequenced in a study of radiotherapy plus CTLA-4 blockade in lung cancer. Measured with immunoSEQ multiplex PCR; TCRdb has only the in-frame clones, and not every one. Among 30,000 to 40,000 clones listed, about four fifths were seen once. Sequenced material: peripheral blood, taken from a patient treated with radiotherapy plus ipilimumab. The source is a human donor with non-small cell lung cancer that progressed on radiotherapy plus ipilimumab.

The CDR3 here is CASSLRSSDLYEQYF. The CDR3 nucleotides read TGTGCCAGCAGTTTACGGTCCAGCGACCTCTACGAGCAGTACTTC. The chain has TRBV28 and TRBJ2-7; D gene ambiguous. Trimming took off 2 bases at V and 3 bases at J, with 14 bases between the two ends. Germline V lookup: CDR1 MDHEN, CDR2 SYDVKM. This CDR3 has 15 amino acids. Combining the CDR3 with reference TRBV28 and TRBJ2-7 gives the whole variable domain DVKVTQSSRYLVKRTGEKVFLECVQDMDHENMFWYRQDPGLGLRLIYFSYDVKMKEKGDIPEGYSVSREKKERFSLILESASTNQTSMYLCASSLRSSDLYEQYFGPGTRLTVT.

The chain uses TRBV7-3 and TRBJ2-3; TRBD2 matches at 9 bases. The germline CDR1 and CDR2 sequences are SGHTA and FQGTGA. J lost 1 base, V lost 2 bases, and 4 bases had no gene match. This CDR3 spans 16 amino acids. The CDR3 protein is CASSLGAGGGTDTQYF. The CDR3 region has the DNA TGTGCCAGCAGCTTAGGAGCGGGAGGAGGCACAGATACGCAGTATTTT.

The V call is TRBV9, the J call TRBJ2-7; TRBD1 matches at 9 bases. Germline V gives CDR1 SGDLS, CDR2 YYNGEE. V lost 4 bases to trimming and J lost 3 bases; unmatched junction nucleotides: 8. The CDR3 is made up of 15 amino acids. The CDR3 spells CASSPGGTGHYEQYF. As DNA, the CDR3 is TGTGCCAGCAGCCCCGGGGGGACAGGGCACTACGAGCAGTACTTC.

This rearrangement joins TRBV4-2 to TRBJ2-4, with D unclear. The CDR3 loop spans 13 amino acids. V was clipped by 0 bases and J by 5 bases, with 5 bases between them. Looked up from germline, CDR1 is LGHNA and CDR2 is YNFKEQ. Here the CDR3 reads CASSQEWQNIQYF. CDR3 nucleotide sequence: TGTGCCAGCAGCCAAGAGTGGCAAAACATTCAGTACTTC.

This chain connects TRBV5-5 to TRBJ2-1, with TRBD2 matching over 13 bases. The length of the CDR3 is 15 residues. The V gene end was trimmed by 0 bases and the J gene end by 8 bases; junction bases not matched to a gene: 2. In germline, CDR1 is SGHKS, CDR2 YYEKEE (reference sequence). CDR3 residues: CASSLGTSGSDEQFF. The CDR3 region has the DNA TGTGCCAGCAGCTTGGGGACTAGCGGGAGCGATGAGCAGTTCTTC. Full variable domain (outside the CDR3, taken from reference TRBV5-5 and TRBJ2-1): DAGVTQSPTHLIKTRGQQVTLRCSPISGHKSVSWYQQVLGQGPQFIFQYYEKEERGRGNFPDRFSARQFPNYSSELNVNALLLGDSALYLCASSLGTSGSDEQFFGPGTRLTVL.

The CDR3 region is CASSFQGGWGTEAFF. The DNA of the CDR3 is TGTGCCAGCAGTTTCCAGGGGGGTTGGGGCACTGAAGCTTTCTTT. V usage is TRBV6-1 and J usage is TRBJ1-1, with 7 positions matching TRBD1. J gave up 4 bases and V 5 bases, and 10 bases lay outside the gene matches. The CDR3 length is 15 residues. The germline CDR1 and CDR2 sequences are MNHNS and SASEGT.

The genes are TRBV10-2 and TRBJ1-4, with D possibly TRBD1 on 6 matching bases. Trimming took off 9 bases at V and 6 bases at J, with 17 bases between the two ends. The CDR3 length is 14 residues. Germline V gene sequence: CDR1 WSHSY, CDR2 SAAADI. The chain's CDR3 is CASRDGGGDEKLFF. The CDR3 region has the DNA TGCGCCAGTAGGGACGGAGGGGGGGATGAAAAACTGTTTTTT.

This chain uses TRBV27 with TRBJ2-7, with a tentative D call TRBD2 (5 bases). Trimming pared 2 bases from V and 0 bases from J, leaving 14 bases between. Germline assignment: CDR1 MNHEY and CDR2 SMNVEV (reference sequence). The CDR3 has 16 amino acids. CDR3 loop: CASSLGTLAASYEQYF. Written as DNA, the CDR3 is TGTGCCAGCAGTTTAGGAACCCTAGCCGCCTCCTACGAGCAGTACTTC.

The rearrangement joins TRBV5-1 to TRBJ2-1, with TRBD2 matching over 9 bases. The CDR3 loop spans 13 amino acids. V lost 4 bases, J lost 8 bases, and 4 bases stayed unmatched. Per the germline V gene, CDR1 is SGHRS and CDR2 is YFSETQ. The DNA for the CDR3 is TGCGCCAGCAGCCAAGCGGGGGGCCATGAGCAGTTCTTC. It yields the protein CASSQAGGHEQFF. The full variable domain, its missing parts supplied by reference TRBV5-1 and TRBJ2-1, is KAGVTQTPRYLIKTRGQQVTLSCSPISGHRSVSWYQQTPGQGLQFLFEYFSETQRNKGNFPGRFSGRQFSNSRSEMNVSTLELGDSALYLCASSQAGGHEQFFGPGTRLTVL.

The CDR3 sequence is CASSSTGTGTSGANVLTF. The DNA of the CDR3 is TGTGCCAGCTCATCCACCGGGACAGGGACCTCTGGGGCCAACGTCCTGACTTTC. The chain combines TRBV18 with TRBJ2-6; 9 bases line up with TRBD1. The V gene's germline CDR1 is KGHSH and CDR2 LQKENI. Losses at the gene ends were 5 bases for V and 0 bases for J; bases not matched to a gene: 8. The CDR3 runs to 18 residues.

This chain links TRBV6-5 with TRBJ1-4; D ambiguous. From germline, CDR1 is MNHEY and CDR2 SVGAGI. CDR3 length: 13 residues. Trimming stripped 5 bases from V and 6 bases from J, with 10 bases between. The CDR3 region has the DNA TGTGCCAGCAGTCCGGCCCACTATGAAAAACTGTTTTTT. Encoded protein: CASSPAHYEKLFF.

The chain combines TRBV28 with TRBJ1-5; 7 nucleotides align to TRBD1. CDR3 length equals 17 residues. CDR1 and CDR2 (germline): MDHEN, SYDVKM. V shed 6 bases, J shed 4 bases, and the junction held 15 bases outside the gene matches. The CDR3 bases are TGTGCCAGCAGCCCTCTCCTCACCAGGGGGGGAAATCAGCCCCAGCATTTT. It is translated as CASSPLLTRGGNQPQHF.

The rearrangement uses TRBV9 and TRBJ2-2; 12 bases align to TRBD2. Germline assignment: CDR1 SGDLS and CDR2 YYNGEE. The CDR3 has 17 residues. J gave up 6 bases and V 2 bases, and 8 bases lay outside the gene matches. DNA for the CDR3: TGTGCCAGCAGCGTCGAGCGACTAGCGGGAGACCCCGGGGAGCTGTTTTTT. Its protein is CASSVERLAGDPGELFF.

The chain carries TRBV10-2 and TRBJ2-7; D is perhaps TRBD2 (5 bases). Trimming pared 0 bases from V and 6 bases from J, leaving 15 bases between. Per germline, CDR1 WSHSY and CDR2 SAAADI. The CDR3 contains 15 residues. The CDR3 protein is CASSESGSRGPEQYF. The CDR3 region has the DNA TGCGCCAGCAGTGAGTCCGGTAGCAGAGGGCCCGAGCAGTACTTC.

Comments on this clone: One end of the junction fails to match germline, which may point to a read error. J is TRBJ1-5 and V is TRBV28, with TRBD1 as a possible D gene (6 bases). Germline V gives CDR1 MDHEN, CDR2 SYDVKM. The CDR3 has 15 residues. As DNA, the CDR3 is TGTGCCAGCAGTCTATGGACAGATAGCAATCAGCCCCAGCATTTT. Protein product: CASSLWTDSNQPQHF.

The gene calls are TRBV5-6 and TRBJ1-4; D possibly corresponds to TRBD1 (5 bases). The CDR3 runs 15 residues. V lost 4 bases and J 5 bases, leaving 15 bases between the germline ends. The germline V gene encodes CDR1 SGHDT and CDR2 YYEEEE. Written as DNA, the CDR3 is TGTGCCAGCAGCCTTGGGGGGACGGGGAATGAAAAACTGTTTTTT. This gives the protein CASSLGGTGNEKLFF.

The gene calls are TRBV11-3 and TRBJ2-5; 7 bases fit TRBD1. The DNA end is a closer match to TRBJ2-7, so the J assignment may be wrong. Germline V gene sequence: CDR1 SGHNT, CDR2 YENEEA. The CDR3 contains 18 residues. CDR3 in DNA: TGTGCCAGCAGGATAGTAGGCCCAATACAGACAGGGTCGGACGAGCAGTACTTC. It encodes CASRIVGPIQTGSDEQYF.

This clone was counted between two and nine times. This chain connects TRBV30 to TRBJ2-7; TRBD1 matches at 9 bases. The CDR3 spans 18 residues. V lost 3 bases and J lost 5; bases outside the gene matches: 20. CDR1 GTSNPN and CDR2 SVGIG come from the germline V gene (reference sequence). CDR3 protein: CAWRSIGLTGTGSHEQYF. DNA of the CDR3: TGTGCCTGGAGGTCTATCGGCTTAACCGGGACAGGGTCTCACGAGCAGTACTTC.

This clone was recorded a few times. The genes are TRBV7-9 and TRBJ1-1; D uncertain. CDR1 and CDR2 (germline): SEHNR, FQNEAQ (reference sequence). With 1 base removed from V and 5 bases from J, the gap between germline ends came to 14 bases. The CDR3 has 15 residues. The CDR3 DNA reads TGTGCCAGCAGCTTAGTATCCGGGGTCGGGACTGAAGCTTTCTTT. Protein: CASSLVSGVGTEAFF.

This sequence joins TRBV28 and TRBJ1-5, with a weak D call TRBD1 (6 bases). Looked up from germline, CDR1 is MDHEN and CDR2 is SYDVKM. CDR3 length equals 14 residues. Trimming pared 4 bases from V and 5 bases from J, leaving 12 bases between. The CDR3 nucleotides read TGTGCCAGCAGTTCACAGGGACTGGATCAGCCCCAGCATTTT. Amino acid sequence: CASSSQGLDQPQHF.

The rearrangement links TRBV25-1 to TRBJ1-1; D gene ambiguous. The CDR3 is 14 residues long. Germline V gene lookup returns CDR1 MGHDK and CDR2 SYGVNS. V lost 1 base and J lost 1, with 7 bases in between. The CDR3 here is CASSEWRANTEAFF. CDR3 sequence (DNA): TGTGCCAGCAGTGAATGGAGGGCGAACACTGAAGCTTTCTTT.

J is TRBJ2-1 and V is TRBV28; TRBD1 or TRBD2 may be the D gene (6 bases each). Trimming stripped 3 bases from V and 9 bases from J, with 12 bases between. Germline loops: CDR1 MDHEN, CDR2 SYDVKM. The CDR3 length is 13 residues. The CDR3 region is CASSLGGGLEQFF. In nucleotides, the CDR3 is TGTGCCAGCAGTTTGGGGGGCGGGCTTGAGCAGTTCTTC.

This chain connects TRBV28 to TRBJ2-3; perhaps TRBD1 as D (5 bases). V gave up 4 bases and J gave up 6 bases, with 14 bases separating them. The CDR3 has 14 amino acids. Germline assignment: CDR1 MDHEN and CDR2 SYDVKM. CDR3 protein: CASSSPGYLDTQYF. The DNA for the CDR3 is TGTGCCAGCAGTTCCCCAGGGTACTTGGATACGCAGTATTTT.

The V gene is TRBV4-1, the J gene TRBJ2-7, with a tentative D call TRBD1 (5 bases). With 2 bases removed from V and 3 bases from J, the gap between germline ends came to 14 bases. Germline CDR1 MGHRA, CDR2 YSYEKL. The CDR3 is 15 amino acids. The CDR3 reads CASSQTPVQGYEQYF. CDR3 in DNA: TGCGCCAGCAGCCAAACCCCGGTCCAGGGCTACGAGCAGTACTTC.

This clone was seen a handful of times. V and J are TRBV7-9 and TRBJ2-5; TRBD2 agrees at 8 bases. This CDR3 has 14 residues. Germline V gene sequence: CDR1 SEHNR, CDR2 FQNEAQ (reference sequence). V trimming: 5 bases; J trimming: 5 bases; junction bases outside the gene matches: 7. Here the CDR3 reads CASSPGGAGETQYF. CDR3 nucleotides: TGTGCCAGCAGCCCCGGGGGGGCCGGGGAGACCCAGTACTTC.

CDR3 DNA: TGTGCCAGCAGTTTAGGCGTCGAAGGAGGTTGGACCGGGGAGCTGTTTTTT. It yields the protein CASSLGVEGGWTGELFF. This chain uses TRBV28 with TRBJ2-2, with TRBD2 as a possible D gene (5 bases). The ends were cut back, 2 bases at V and 5 bases at J, with 18 bases in the middle. The CDR3 has 17 amino acids. Germline CDR1 reads MDHEN; CDR2 reads SYDVKM.

The chain is built from TRBV28 and TRBJ1-1; D unresolved. V lost 6 bases, J lost 1 base, and 9 bases lay in between. CDR1 and CDR2 (germline): MDHEN, SYDVKM. The CDR3 is made up of 13 amino acids. CDR3 nucleotide sequence: TGTGCCAGCAGCCGTCCCAAGAACACTGAAGCTTTCTTT. Its translation: CASSRPKNTEAFF.

The chain employs TRBV11-2 and TRBJ1-1; no definite D call. V lost 1 base and J lost 1, with 4 bases in between. The V gene's germline CDR1 is SGHAT and CDR2 FQNNGV. This CDR3 comprises 13 residues. The CDR3 loop reads CASSLAWNTEAFF. For the CDR3, the DNA is TGTGCCAGCAGCTTAGCTTGGAACACTGAAGCTTTCTTT.

The chain links TRBV19 to TRBJ2-6, with 7 bases fitting TRBD1. Germline V gene sequence: CDR1 LNHDA, CDR2 SQIVND (reference sequence). Trimming at V came to 3 bases and at J to 2 bases, leaving 10 bases not matched to a gene. The CDR3 totals 18 residues. CDR3 sequence reads: CASSMGQWGVAGANVLTF. The CDR3 DNA sequence: TGTGCCAGTAGTATGGGACAGTGGGGAGTCGCTGGGGCCAACGTCCTGACTTTC.